This T cell receptor beta chain is drawn from a study of identical twins listed by TCRdb under 2016. Notes on the research overall: TCR alpha and beta repertoires from monozygotic twins, unrelated adults of various ages and cord blood were deep-sequenced to test whether fetal clonotypes persist. To rule out contamination, replicate twin experiments were performed at different times with different library preparation protocols.

This clonotype was seen only a few times. Its antigen remains unidentified. It has no much larger one-base neighbor in the sample; base qualities were not kept. The paper's findings and limits, for the study overall: Fewer insertions were carried by abundant cord blood beta clonotypes; a weaker similar trend was observed in young adult naive repertoires, while no such trend was observed in memory repertoires. Excess twin sharing in beta out-of-frame sequences was weaker because fewer shared sequences lowered the signal-to-noise ratio. Because the same donors could not be followed over many years, the conclusions relied on cross-sectional statistical analysis. Out-of-frame TCR alpha sharing in monozygotic twins was systematically underestimated by recombination models, whereas sharing between unrelated individuals was in agreement with the recombination models. Out-of-frame TCR alpha sequences shared between twins showed an excess of low generation-probability sequences compared with coincidental sharing between unrelated individuals. Zero-insertion analyses could be partly confounded by invariant T cells such as MAIT and iNKT, though diverse VJ usage argued against such confounding for most clonotypes.

Every donor was a healthy Caucasian. Three pairs of female monozygotic twins, all aged about 18 to 30 years, made up the twin cohort. CD4+ and CD8+ T cell populations were isolated with positive isolation kits from Invitrogen. To prepare the library, 5' RACE was applied. Data came from an Illumina HiSeq 2000. A universal primer binding site was introduced by template switching, and a unique molecular identifier was present in the final cDNA, enabling accurate counting of TCR cDNA molecules. Specific primers in the conserved constant-segment region were used to synthesize first-strand cDNA for the TCR alpha and beta chains. To control for contamination, every cDNA library was double barcoded, receiving both a SMART-Mk sample barcode and Illumina barcodes. TruSeq adapter sequences and Illumina sample barcodes were added in two successive PCR steps. The TCR alpha and beta cDNA libraries were sequenced on the Illumina HiSeq platform using custom primers. In the source study's methods: Raw reads were processed with MiGEC to extract unique molecular identifiers, and MiXCR was used to determine CDR3 positions. For each individual, recombination models were inferred using an EM algorithm with the repgenHMM and IGoR tools. Shared clonotypes were analyzed with the tcR package in R, and sharing was normalized by the product of cloneset sizes. To study raw recombination free of thymic and clonal selection effects, out-of-frame nonproductive sequences were analyzed. Using fastp at Q25 and MiXCR, TCRdb reprocessed the public reads and kept productive beta chains. Each entry is one CDR3 protein sequence, shown with its most common DNA and genes. In this record, the V and J calls reflect TCRdb's handling and not the investigators' own analysis. The sample includes 450,000 or so distinct CDR3 sequences, with 20% to 30% observed a single time. Around 3% of the sample goes to the ten largest clones.

The junction carries 11 bases between V and J, which are trimmed by 5 bases and 3 bases respectively. The CDR3 goes from the cysteine to the phenylalanine over 13 residues. This entry keeps only the CDR3 DNA: 39 bases, framed from base 1. From a lookup of the germline V gene (reference sequence), CDR1 and CDR2 are DFQATT and SNEGSKA. These data were likewise used in another study, on T cells expressing NK-cell markers. The second study reports: In sorted CD3+CD56+NKG2C+, CD3+CD56+NKG2C- and CD3+CD56-NKG2C+ T-cell subsets from roughly 8 donors, TCR beta-chain repertoires were profiled. Among the eight sequenced donors, seven were HCMV-seropositive and one was HCMV-seronegative. To restrict sorting to alphabetaTCR-expressing T cells, an anti-gammadeltaTCR antibody was added in several experiments. In several donors, the dominant CD3+CD56+NKG2C+ clonotypes were found to rank among the top 10 CD8+ clonotypes and to make up about 1.0-7.5% of CD8+ T cells. Those dominant clonotypes were again the most abundant among CD3+CD56-NKG2C+ cells in four donors, at about 28.3-65%. It remained unclear whether the expanded NKG2C-expressing T cell clones were specific for HCMV antigens. The eight sequenced donors were randomly selected healthy volunteers, three men and five women. HCMV-specific IgG was detected in serum with a commercial ELISA kit to determine HCMV serostatus. MIGEC was used to demultiplex reads and group the reads by UMI, and MiTCR was used to assemble and quantify clonotypes. To exclude erroneous sequences, any TCR cDNA sequence not supported by at least two reads was discarded. The tcR package was used for downstream repertoire analysis, and clonotypes were matched across fractions by CDR3 nucleotide sequence plus V segment. VDJmatch was used to annotate antigen specificity against VDJdb, with one amino acid substitution allowed in CDR3.

This TCR was recovered from a woman between 18 and 29 years old in good health. The chain is made from TRBV20-1 and TRBJ1-5; the best D guess is TRBD1, with 5 bases matching. Sequenced input: CD4+ T cells sorted from blood. The CDR3 protein sequence reads: CSASPGPNQPQHF. Read as DNA, the sequence is TGCAGTGCTTCCCCGGGGCCCAATCAGCCCCAGCATTTT.